A single sample gave rise to the 25 T cell receptor beta chains below, sequenced in a study of human T cells and chemical hapten exposure. TCRdb re-called the RACE reads through MiXCR, storing one row per CDR3 protein. The repertoire consists of about 190,000 distinct CDR3 sequences, with more than 20% occurring once and the leading ten covering around 2.5%. The time point is: patch test 3, about 24 weeks after DPC sensitization. Sample treatment: therapeutic diphenylcyclopropenone sensitization with weekly scalp DPC. This sample comprised whole blood, obtained in connection with sensitization to the hapten diphenylcyclopropenone (DPC). Receptor source: a middle-aged woman with alopecia areata. Some clones in this sample may be carry-over from other donors' samples.

This clonotype was counted between two and nine times. The chain recombines TRBV10-3 with TRBJ2-5, with 10 bases matching TRBD1. The V segment lost 8 bases and the J segment 5 bases; nucleotides outside the gene matches: 2. CDR3 length equals 12 residues. Germline V gene data show CDR1 as ENHRY and CDR2 as SYGVKD. CDR3 region: CAIGTGVETQYF. CDR3 nucleotide sequence: TGTGCCATCGGGACAGGGGTGGAGACCCAGTACTTC.

This chain joins TRBV20-1 and TRBJ2-3, with D perhaps given as TRBD1 or TRBD2 (5 bases each). This CDR3 is 15 amino acids long. V was clipped by 3 bases and J by 3 bases, with 16 bases between them. The germline gives CDR1 DFQATT, CDR2 SNEGSKA (reference sequence). The CDR3 loop reads CSASGDATFTDTQYF. CDR3 nucleotide sequence: TGCAGTGCTAGCGGGGACGCCACGTTTACAGATACGCAGTATTTT.

The genes are TRBV6-6 and TRBJ2-7; no clear D. The CDR3 runs 13 residues. Germline V gives CDR1 MNHNY, CDR2 SVGAGI (reference sequence). Trimming took 0 bases from V and 0 from J, leaving 3 bases between them. This CDR3 is CASSYSDSYEQYF. As DNA, the CDR3 is TGTGCCAGCAGTTACTCGGACTCCTACGAGCAGTACTTC.

This clonotype appeared a few times. The chain is built from TRBV20-1 and TRBJ2-4, with TRBD2 identical over 14 bases. The CDR3 extends over 13 amino acids. From germline, CDR1 is DFQATT and CDR2 SNEGSKA (reference sequence). Germline trimming cut 6 bases from V and 7 bases from J; bases unmatched to any gene: 2. CDR3 amino acids: CSATSGRVNIQYF. DNA of the CDR3: TGCAGTGCGACTAGCGGGAGGGTTAACATTCAGTACTTC.

V usage is TRBV27 and J usage is TRBJ1-1; D remains ambiguous. CDR3 length: 11 amino acids. V shed 5 bases and J shed 11 bases, with 12 bases lying between them. The germline V gene encodes CDR1 MNHEY and CDR2 SMNVEV (reference sequence). This CDR3 reads CASSPRKTAFF. In DNA, the CDR3 is TGTGCCAGCAGTCCGAGGAAGACGGCTTTCTTT.

This clonotype appeared many times. The V and J genes are TRBV6-2 or TRBV6-3 and TRBJ2-5; D not resolved. Between the trimmed V and J ends, which lost 2 bases and 2 bases, there was a span of 12 bases. CDR1 is MNHEY, CDR2 SVGEGT, per germline. The length of the CDR3 is 15 residues. The CDR3 DNA follows: TGTGCCAGCAGTTACGAAGCAGGAACTCAAGAGACCCAGTACTTC. This gives the protein CASSYEAGTQETQYF.

This clonotype was detected only a few times. The V gene is TRBV3-1, the J gene TRBJ1-2; D is perhaps TRBD1 (6 bases). V was trimmed by 5 bases and J by 1 base, leaving 14 bases between them. Germline V gives CDR1 LGHDT, CDR2 YNNKEL (reference sequence). This CDR3 has 15 residues. The CDR3 reads CASSKGQMINYGYTF. CDR3 nucleotide sequence: TGTGCCAGCAGCAAAGGACAGATGATTAACTATGGCTACACCTTC.

The rearrangement joins TRBV29-1 to TRBJ1-1, with 7 bases identical to TRBD1. CDR3 length: 14 residues. The V gene's germline CDR1 is SQVTM and CDR2 ANQGSEA. Trimming cost V 2 bases and J 5 bases; bases outside gene matches: 8. In nucleotides, the CDR3 is TGCAGCGTTGAAACCAAGGGGGCGCGTACTGAAGCTTTCTTT. Translating gives CSVETKGARTEAFF. Supplemented by reference TRBV29-1 and TRBJ1-1, the full variable domain reads SAVISQKPSRDICQRGTSLTIQCQVDSQVTMMFWYRQQPGQSLTLIATANQGSEATYESGFVIDKFPISRPNLTFSTLTVSNMSPEDSSIYLCSVETKGARTEAFFGQGTRLTVV.

The V call is TRBV24-1, the J call TRBJ2-2; the D gene is possibly TRBD2 (6 bases). Germline V gene lookup returns CDR1 KGHDR and CDR2 SFDVKD. The CDR3 extends over 17 amino acids. V was clipped by 7 bases and J by 3 bases, with 20 bases between them. The chain's CDR3 is CATSGARGRGDTGELFF. DNA for the CDR3: TGTGCCACCAGCGGGGCCCGGGGGAGAGGGGACACCGGGGAGCTGTTTTTT.

The chain combines TRBV6-5 with TRBJ2-2, with TRBD2 identical over 9 bases. Germline CDR1 MNHEY, CDR2 SVGAGI. The V and J ends lost 0 bases and 4 bases, in that order; junction bases with no gene match: 3. The CDR3 extends over 16 amino acids. CDR3 bases: TGTGCCAGCAGTTACTCTAGCGGGAGAATCACCGGGGAGCTGTTTTTT. Its protein is CASSYSSGRITGELFF.

This clonotype turned up a few times. The V gene is TRBV20-1, the J gene TRBJ2-7; 15 bases align to TRBD2. Germline CDR1 DFQATT, CDR2 SNEGSKA (reference sequence). CDR3 length: 17 amino acids. The DNA for the CDR3 is TGCACCGCCTACGGCGGGACTAGCGGGAGGCTAGCCTACGAGCAGTACTTC. Its protein is CTAYGGTSGRLAYEQYF.

The V gene is TRBV29-1, the J gene TRBJ2-5, with TRBD2 identical over 11 bases. The germline gives CDR1 SQVTM, CDR2 ANQGSEA. The CDR3 sequence is 14 residues long. V lost 3 bases, J lost 2 bases, and 2 bases stayed unmatched. In DNA form, the CDR3 reads TGCAGCGTTGAGTTAGCGGGAGGGCAAGAGACCCAGTACTTC. Amino acid sequence: CSVELAGGQETQYF.

This clonotype was detected only a few times. The V call is TRBV9, the J call TRBJ2-3; 14 bases are shared with TRBD2. Germline loops: CDR1 SGDLS, CDR2 YYNGEE. V lost 3 bases, J lost 3 bases, and 3 bases stayed unmatched. This CDR3 contains 16 residues. CDR3 bases: TGTGCCAGCAGCGCGGGACTAGCGGGAGTAACAGATACGCAGTATTTT. Amino acid sequence: CASSAGLAGVTDTQYF.

This clonotype was detected a few times. The genes are TRBV10-3 and TRBJ2-7; D uncertain. Germline-derived CDR1 and CDR2 are ENHRY and SYGVKD. The CDR3 loop spans 12 amino acids. Trimming shortened V by 8 bases and J by 3 bases, and 11 bases separated the two germline ends. The DNA for the CDR3 is TGTGCCATCTCCCCCACCGGCTACGAGCAGTACTTC. Protein product: CAISPTGYEQYF.

This clonotype turned up a few times. This chain links TRBV20-1 with TRBJ1-5; a weak D match, TRBD1 (5 bases). With 3 bases removed from V and 4 bases from J, the gap between germline ends came to 16 bases. The CDR3 loop spans 15 amino acids. Germline loops: CDR1 DFQATT, CDR2 SNEGSKA (reference sequence). The CDR3 sequence: CSASNEIGGNQPQHF. In DNA form, the CDR3 reads TGCAGTGCTAGCAACGAAATCGGGGGGAATCAGCCCCAGCATTTT.

The chain carries TRBV10-3 and TRBJ2-7; 8 nucleotides line up with TRBD1. V lost 1 base and J lost 7; bases outside the gene matches: 6. The CDR3 loop spans 14 amino acids. Germline loops: CDR1 ENHRY, CDR2 SYGVKD. The CDR3 DNA reads TGTGCCATCAGTGAGTTAAACAGGGGGAGGGAGCAGTACTTC. It yields the protein CAISELNRGREQYF.

The chain has TRBV20-1 and TRBJ2-7; 12 bases fit TRBD2. Trimming cost V 2 bases and J 3 bases; bases outside gene matches: 5. The CDR3 contains 15 residues. From germline, CDR1 is DFQATT and CDR2 SNEGSKA (reference sequence). CDR3 residues: CSARPTSGSVYEQYF. The CDR3 DNA follows: TGCAGTGCTAGACCGACTAGCGGGAGTGTCTACGAGCAGTACTTC.

The chain recombines TRBV18 with TRBJ2-6; unclear D gene. The CDR3 runs 15 residues. Trimming left V 3 bases short and J 3 bases short, with 9 bases between. The germline V gene has CDR1 KGHSH and CDR2 LQKENI. This chain's CDR3 is CASSPASDGANVLTF. The DNA of the CDR3 is TGTGCCAGCTCACCCGCGAGTGATGGGGCCAACGTCCTGACTTTC.

This chain connects TRBV7-2 to TRBJ2-3; D call uncertain. V shed 5 bases and J shed 2 bases, with 5 bases lying between them. From germline, CDR1 is SGHTA and CDR2 FQGNSA. This CDR3 has 12 residues. Written as DNA, the CDR3 is TGTGCCAGCAGCCAACTCACAGATACGCAGTATTTT. Its protein product is CASSQLTDTQYF.

Only one count was recorded for this clonotype. As the CDR3 is not closed by the conserved phenylalanine or tryptophan, this likely results from a read error. This chain uses TRBV6-1 with TRBJ1-6, with D unresolved. The CDR3 covers 14 residues. With 1 base removed from V and 9 bases from J, the gap between germline ends came to 10 bases. The V gene's germline CDR1 is MNHNS and CDR2 SASEGT. CDR3 amino acids: CASSEVLSGSPLHL. In DNA, the CDR3 is TGTGCCAGCAGTGAAGTTCTGTCTGGTTCACCCCTCCACCTT.

The rearrangement uses TRBV7-2 and TRBJ2-7, with unresolved D. This CDR3 is 14 amino acids long. Germline V gives CDR1 SGHTA, CDR2 FQGNSA. Trimming took off 0 bases at V and 6 bases at J, with 12 bases between the two ends. CDR3: CASSLADPWREQYF. The CDR3 nucleotides are TGTGCCAGCAGCTTAGCCGACCCCTGGCGCGAGCAGTACTTC.

This clonotype occurred a few times. This chain joins TRBV12-3 or TRBV12-4 and TRBJ1-3; D is perhaps TRBD1 (5 bases). Deletions cut 6 bases from V and 0 bases from J, with 9 bases between. CDR3 length: 14 residues. The CDR3 nucleotides read TGTGCCAGCAGATCCGACAGCTCTGGAAACACCATATATTTT. Encoded protein: CASRSDSSGNTIYF.

This clonotype was picked up a small number of times. J is TRBJ2-1 and V is TRBV7-8; 9 bases align to TRBD1. Germline V gives CDR1 SGHVS, CDR2 FQNEAQ. This CDR3 region has 16 residues. J lost 4 bases, V lost 4 bases, and 8 bases had no gene match. The CDR3 region is CASSSIRDRVYNEQFF. CDR3 DNA: TGTGCCAGCAGCTCCATCCGGGACAGGGTTTACAATGAGCAGTTCTTC.

The V and J genes are TRBV6-2 or TRBV6-3 and TRBJ2-7; 8 positions agree with TRBD2. After removal of 5 bases from V and 2 bases from J, the junction contained 11 bases not matched to a gene. Germline V gene data show CDR1 as MNHEY and CDR2 as SVGEGT. This CDR3 spans 16 amino acids. The CDR3 reads CASSNPSAGGTYEQYF. CDR3 nucleotides: TGTGCCAGCAGTAACCCTTCGGCGGGGGGAACCTACGAGCAGTACTTC.

The chain is built from TRBV6-5 and TRBJ1-2; D unresolved. V gave up 6 bases and J gave up 3 bases, with 20 bases separating them. CDR1 is MNHEY, CDR2 SVGAGI, per germline. CDR3 size: 16 residues. The CDR3 sequence is CASSPLGARTDYGYTF. The CDR3 DNA reads TGTGCCAGCAGCCCTCTGGGAGCCAGGACGGACTATGGCTACACCTTC.